Included here is one TCR beta chain sequence, with context. Germline V gene lookup returns CDR1 SGHDT and CDR2 YYEEEE. Between the trimmed V and J ends, which lost 2 bases and 2 bases, there was a span of 11 bases. There are 14 residues in the CDR3. These data are taken from a study of blood T cell repertoires in COVID-19. Study-wide background: Acute-phase and convalescent COVID-19 samples originated in the United States, Italy and Spain. T cells, B-cell-depleted T cells, or PBMCs supplied cDNA or gDNA.

The authors' processing: For nucleated cells, counts were estimated from reference gene primer amplification. Sequencing used immunoSEQ multiplex PCR; TCRdb keeps in-frame clones, though not all of them. The V and J calls and clone size were taken over from that table, and D and trimming were inferred from the DNA. This sample yields approximately 390,000 clones, of which around 87% are seen a single time; 6% to 7.5% belongs to the top ten. The chain carries TRBV5-6 and TRBJ2-7, with D uncertain. Sequences were obtained from peripheral blood. This clonotype originated in a man younger than 30 with active or convalescent COVID-19. Here the CDR3 reads CASSFWWAPYEQYF. As DNA, the CDR3 is TGTGCCAGCAGCTTCTGGTGGGCCCCCTACGAGCAGTACTTC.